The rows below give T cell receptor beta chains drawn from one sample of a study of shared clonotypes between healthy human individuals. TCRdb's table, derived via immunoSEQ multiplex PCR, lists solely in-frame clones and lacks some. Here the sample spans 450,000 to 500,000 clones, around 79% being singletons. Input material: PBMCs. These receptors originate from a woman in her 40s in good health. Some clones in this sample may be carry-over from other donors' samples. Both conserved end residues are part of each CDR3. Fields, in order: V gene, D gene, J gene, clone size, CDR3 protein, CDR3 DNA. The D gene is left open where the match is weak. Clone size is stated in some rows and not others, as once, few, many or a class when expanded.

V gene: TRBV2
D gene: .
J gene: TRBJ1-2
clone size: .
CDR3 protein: CASSPQGGDYGYTF
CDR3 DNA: TGTGCCAGCAGTCCGCAGGGCGGCGACTATGGCTACACCTTC

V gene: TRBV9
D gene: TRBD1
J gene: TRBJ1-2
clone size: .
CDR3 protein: CASSLGGTTGRGYGYTF
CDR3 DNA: TGTGCCAGCAGCCTAGGGGGAACGACAGGGAGAGGGTATGGCTACACCTTC

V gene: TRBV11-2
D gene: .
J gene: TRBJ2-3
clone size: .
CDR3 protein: CASSLGTDTQYF
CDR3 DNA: TGTGCCAGCAGCTTGGGGACAGATACGCAGTATTTT

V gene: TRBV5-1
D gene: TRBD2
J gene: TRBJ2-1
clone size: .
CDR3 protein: CASSPGTSGYNEQFF
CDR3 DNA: TGCGCCAGCAGCCCAGGGACTAGCGGCTACAATGAGCAGTTCTTC

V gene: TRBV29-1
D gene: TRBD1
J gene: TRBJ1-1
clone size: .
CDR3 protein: CSVAGTGYTEAFF
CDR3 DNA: TGCAGCGTTGCCGGGACAGGTTACACTGAAGCTTTCTTT

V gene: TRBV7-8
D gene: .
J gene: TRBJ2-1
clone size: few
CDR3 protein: CASSLAVGVSEQFF
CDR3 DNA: TGTGCCAGCAGCTTAGCGGTGGGCGTCAGTGAGCAGTTCTTC

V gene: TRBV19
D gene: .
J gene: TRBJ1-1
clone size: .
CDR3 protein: CASRQDPGTEAFF
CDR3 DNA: TGTGCCAGCCGACAGGACCCGGGGACTGAAGCTTTCTTT

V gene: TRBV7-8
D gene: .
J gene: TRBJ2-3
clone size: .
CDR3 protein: CASSREEGWDTQYF
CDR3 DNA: TGTGCCAGCAGCAGAGAGGAGGGTTGGGATACGCAGTATTTT

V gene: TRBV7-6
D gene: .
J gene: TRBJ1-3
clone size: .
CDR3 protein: CASSLGGNTIYF
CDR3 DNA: TGTGCCAGCAGCTTAGGCGGAAACACCATATATTTT

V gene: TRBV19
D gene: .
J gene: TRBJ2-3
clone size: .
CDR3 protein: CASSPPGGAQYF
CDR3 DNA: TGTGCCAGTAGTCCGCCGGGTGGAGCGCAGTATTTT

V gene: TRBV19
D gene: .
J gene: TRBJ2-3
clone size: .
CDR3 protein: CASSTVGTDTQYF
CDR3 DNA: TGTGCCAGTAGTACGGTGGGTACAGATACGCAGTATTTT